This T cell receptor beta chain derives from a study of Ad26.COV2.S vaccination and SARS-CoV-2 variants. Study conclusions and caveats: While placebo recipients had lower spike-specific TCR breadth, vaccine recipients had more.

With regard to this clone: Its antigen is currently unknown.

Treatment of the sample: some 19 received Ad26.COV2.S at low or high dose, single or two shots; five or six received placebo; per-sample allocation not given. The samples date from day 63 after the first vaccine or placebo injection. This CDR3 region has 16 residues. The germline CDR1 and CDR2 sequences are SGHTA and FQGNSA. The V gene end was trimmed by 5 bases and the J gene end by 0 bases; junction bases not matched to a gene: 9. The protocol was immunoSEQ multiplex PCR, while the TCRdb copy is restricted to in-frame clones and leaves out a portion. The data show some 340,000 clones, 85% to 90% seen once.

This material consisted of peripheral blood, taken in a trial of Ad26.COV2.S vaccine versus placebo. The V call is TRBV7-2, the J call TRBJ2-7; the match to TRBD2 covers 8 bases. The sequence was obtained from a person between 18 and 60 years old who received the Ad26.COV2.S COVID-19 vaccine or a placebo. The CDR3 region has the DNA TGTGCCAGCAGCCCCCACGGAGCGGGGGTCTCCTACGAGCAGTACTTC. Its protein product is CASSPHGAGVSYEQYF.